Detailed here is one TCR beta chain. The data stem from a study of neurological immune-mediated disorders. From 15-18 subjects, every sequencing run obtained over 170 million TCR-beta sequences. TCRdb re-derived calls from the 5' RACE reads in MiXCR, one entry per CDR3 protein. The sample contains just under 60,000 distinct CDR3 sequences, 3.5% of which appear only once. The clonotype comes from a woman aged 30 to 39 with multiple sclerosis. The sequenced material came from PBMCs.

The CDR3 spells CASSSQGRTFQTF. The CDR3 DNA sequence: TGCGCCAGCAGCTCTCAGGGGCGAACCTTCCAAACCTTC. The chain recombines TRBV5-1 with TRBJ1-2, with D possibly being TRBD1 (6 bases). The V gene lost 3 bases and the J gene lost 14 bases, with 20 bases spanning the gap. The CDR3 has 13 residues. CDR1 and CDR2 from the germline V gene are SGHRS and YFSETQ.